These 32 T cell receptor beta chains were all obtained from the same sample, sequenced in a study of T cell responses to AZD1222 COVID-19 vaccine. The repertoire was sequenced with immunoSEQ multiplex PCR; TCRdb's copy has only in-frame clones and lacks some. The sample lists roughly 120,000 clones; about nine tenths were seen once. This specimen consisted of peripheral blood, obtained 28 days after the second AZD1222 dose. These TCRs come from an adult who received the AZD1222 COVID-19 vaccine.

This rearrangement joins TRBV3-1 (or the pseudogene TRBV3-2) to TRBJ1-4, with no clear D. The CDR3 extends over 15 amino acids. The V gene lost 1 base and the J gene lost 8 bases, with 14 bases spanning the gap. Germline CDR1 LGHDT, CDR2 YNNKEL (reference sequence). CDR3 DNA: TGTGCCAGCAGCCAAGGTAGTGGGCTGCAAGAAAAACTGTTTTTT. It specifies CASSQGSGLQEKLFF.

The chain employs TRBV3-1 (or the pseudogene TRBV3-2) and TRBJ2-2; D is possibly TRBD2 (5 bases). This CDR3 region has 13 residues. Per the germline V gene, CDR1 is LGHDT and CDR2 is YNNKEL (reference sequence). Trimming took 6 bases from V and 5 from J, leaving 10 bases between them. CDR3 in amino acids: CASRAPGTGELFF. CDR3 coding DNA: TGTGCCAGCAGAGCTCCGGGGACCGGGGAGCTGTTTTTT.

The table lists this clone with a count of one. J is TRBJ2-7 and V is TRBV6-5, with 7 bases aligning to TRBD1. CDR1 is MNHEY and CDR2 is SVGAGI in the germline V gene. V lost 4 bases to trimming and J lost 5 bases; unmatched junction nucleotides: 8. The CDR3 spans 14 residues. The CDR3 coding sequence is TGTGCCAGCAGTTCTGGACAGGATTTCGACGAGCAGTACTTC. This gives the protein CASSSGQDFDEQYF.

This clone was recorded only once. The genes are TRBV2 and TRBJ1-1, with 7 bases lining up with TRBD1. The CDR3 extends over 14 amino acids. Looked up from germline, CDR1 is SNHLY and CDR2 is FYNNEI. With V trimmed by 7 bases and J by 0 bases, 5 bases remained unmatched. The CDR3 sequence: CASNYGQVNTEAFF. The CDR3 nucleotides are TGTGCCAGCAACTATGGACAGGTGAACACTGAAGCTTTCTTT.

This sequence joins TRBV7-3 and TRBJ1-5, with D tentatively TRBD1 (5 bases). Trimming took off 3 bases at V and 1 base at J, with 10 bases between the two ends. CDR1 and CDR2 (germline): SGHTA, FQGTGA. This CDR3 contains 15 residues. CDR3 nucleotide sequence: TGTGCCAGCAGCTTTCAGGGAAGGAGCAATCAGCCCCAGCATTTT. Encoded protein: CASSFQGRSNQPQHF.

This clone is a singleton in its sample. V and J are TRBV6-2 or TRBV6-3 and TRBJ2-5, with 10 bases matching TRBD2. Trimming took 2 bases from V and 2 from J; bases not matched to a gene: 2. CDR1 is MNHEY, CDR2 SVGEGT, per germline. The CDR3 spans 15 residues. CDR3 sequence (DNA): TGTGCCAGCAGTTACCATAGCGGGGGGCAAGAGACCCAGTACTTC. As protein: CASSYHSGGQETQYF.

V usage is TRBV6-5 and J usage is TRBJ2-3, with TRBD2 matching 11 bases. CDR3 length: 15 residues. The germline V gene encodes CDR1 MNHEY and CDR2 SVGAGI. Trimming at V came to 6 bases and at J to 6 bases, leaving 8 bases not matched to a gene. The CDR3 sequence is CASRRSGTSGDTQYF. DNA for the CDR3: TGTGCCAGCAGGCGCTCCGGGACTAGCGGTGATACGCAGTATTTT.

The chain links TRBV7-3 to TRBJ1-2; possibly TRBD1 for D (6 bases). CDR3 length: 16 amino acids. The V end lost 2 bases, the J end lost 0 bases, and 13 bases lay between the germline ends. The germline V gene has CDR1 SGHTA and CDR2 FQGTGA. The CDR3 nucleotides read TGTGCCAGCAGCTTACACGGCAGGGGCGCTAACTATGGCTACACCTTC. Its translation is CASSLHGRGANYGYTF.

The CDR3 region has the DNA TGTGCCAGCAGCTTAGAAGGGACAGGGAAAGAGACCCAGTACTTC. Translated: CASSLEGTGKETQYF. This chain links TRBV11-3 with TRBJ2-5, with 9 bases fitting TRBD1. V was pared by 0 bases and J by 3 bases, with 2 bases of the junction left unmatched. The CDR3 is 15 amino acids. Germline V lookup: CDR1 SGHNT, CDR2 YENEEA. The complete variable domain, with remaining parts taken from reference TRBV11-3 and TRBJ2-5, reads EAGVVQSPRYKIIEKKQPVAFWCNPISGHNTLYWYLQNLGQGPELLIRYENEEAVDDSQLPKDRFSAERLKGVDSTLKIQPAELGDSAVYLCASSLEGTGKETQYFGPGTRLLVL.

The V and J genes are TRBV5-1 and TRBJ2-3; D possibly matches TRBD1 or TRBD2 (5 bases each). V lost 3 bases and J 0 bases, leaving 14 bases between the germline ends. The CDR3 loop spans 16 amino acids. Looked up from germline, CDR1 is SGHRS and CDR2 is YFSETQ. The CDR3 nucleotides read TGCGCCAGCAGCTGGCCCCGGGACGGAAGCACAGATACGCAGTATTTT. It translates to CASSWPRDGSTDTQYF.

The chain has TRBV7-9 and TRBJ2-3; TRBD2 matches 9 bases. The CDR3 consists of 17 residues. Losses at the gene ends were 3 bases for V and 0 bases for J; bases not matched to a gene: 7. Germline V gene data show CDR1 as SEHNR and CDR2 as FQNEAQ (reference sequence). The CDR3 loop reads CASSFLRGGGSTDTQYF. The CDR3 DNA follows: TGTGCCAGCAGCTTCCTTCGCGGGGGGGGTAGCACAGATACGCAGTATTTT.

The gene calls are TRBV5-1 and TRBJ2-1, with D unclear. The germline V and J ends were trimmed by 0 bases and 6 bases, with 16 bases remaining between them. The CDR3 is made up of 16 amino acids. Germline CDR1 is SGHRS and CDR2 is YFSETQ. In DNA form, the CDR3 reads TGCGCCAGCAGCTTGGTCACCTCACCTGGCGGCAATGAGCAGTTCTTC. Its translation: CASSLVTSPGGNEQFF.

The chain uses TRBV23-1 and TRBJ2-5, with D possibly TRBD1 on 5 matching bases. TRBV23-1 is sorted into the ORF group, with uncertain function. This CDR3 has 14 amino acids. The V end was cut by 0 bases, the J end by 5 bases, with 10 bases between. The CDR3 nucleotides read TGCGCCAGCAGTCAATCGAAGGGGTTGGAGACCCAGTACTTC. This encodes CASSQSKGLETQYF.

The rearrangement joins TRBV10-3 to TRBJ1-6, with 7 bases aligning to TRBD1. The CDR3 has 15 amino acids. Germline CDR1 reads ENHRY; CDR2 reads SYGVKD. V dropped 2 bases and J dropped 11; count of bases not matched to a gene: 9. The CDR3 region is CAISEAPGGRTPLHF. DNA of the CDR3: TGTGCCATCAGTGAGGCACCAGGGGGTAGGACACCCCTCCACTTT.

Remarks on this clone: This sample includes further DNA sequences coding for the same CDR3. The V call is TRBV6-5, the J call TRBJ2-7; TRBD1 aligns across 7 bases. J gave up 1 base and V 0 bases, and 0 bases lay outside the gene matches. Germline CDR1 MNHEY, CDR2 SVGAGI. The CDR3 totals 14 residues. CDR3 in DNA: TGTGCCAGCAGTTACTCCAGGGGGTCCTACGAGCAGTACTTC. It specifies CASSYSRGSYEQYF.

The V gene is TRBV28, the J gene TRBJ1-5; 7 nucleotides line up with TRBD1. Losses at the gene ends were 3 bases for V and 9 bases for J; bases not matched to a gene: 5. The germline V gene encodes CDR1 MDHEN and CDR2 SYDVKM. This CDR3 is 13 amino acids long. CDR3 region: CASSFTGDMPQHF. The CDR3 DNA sequence: TGTGCCAGCAGTTTTACAGGGGATATGCCCCAGCATTTT.

The chain carries TRBV10-1 and TRBJ2-5; 8 bases are a match to TRBD2. The V and J ends lost 7 bases and 1 base, in that order; junction bases with no gene match: 8. This CDR3 is 15 amino acids long. Looked up from germline, CDR1 is WNHNN and CDR2 is SYGVQD (reference sequence). This CDR3 is CASKGLARVQETQYF. The CDR3 DNA follows: TGCGCCAGCAAAGGACTAGCTAGAGTCCAAGAGACCCAGTACTTC.

This sequence joins TRBV4-3 and TRBJ1-6, with D unclear. The V gene lost 3 bases and the J gene lost 4 bases, with 13 bases spanning the gap. This CDR3 region has 16 residues. Germline assignment: CDR1 LGHNA and CDR2 YSLEER. Here the CDR3 DNA reads TGCGCCAGCAGCCAGGCGTCTTTGACTTATAATTCACCCCTCCACTTT. Encoded protein: CASSQASLTYNSPLHF.

The gene calls are TRBV9 and TRBJ1-2; possibly TRBD1 for D (6 bases). The CDR3 runs to 15 residues. V lost 0 bases and J 3 bases, leaving 12 bases between the germline ends. Germline loops: CDR1 SGDLS, CDR2 YYNGEE. The chain's CDR3 is CASSVETGGYYGYTF. The CDR3 nucleotides are TGTGCCAGCAGCGTAGAAACGGGGGGCTACTATGGCTACACCTTC.

The gene calls are TRBV5-1 and TRBJ1-1, with a tentative D call TRBD1 (6 bases). The V end lost 4 bases, the J end lost 6 bases, and 16 bases lay between the germline ends. The germline gives CDR1 SGHRS, CDR2 YFSETQ. This CDR3 is 14 amino acids long. CDR3: CASSEQGGKSEAFF. The CDR3 bases are TGCGCCAGCAGCGAACAGGGTGGGAAGTCTGAAGCTTTCTTT.

This rearrangement joins TRBV5-4 to TRBJ2-3; D gene unclear. The CDR3 consists of 14 residues. The V and J ends lost 3 bases and 0 bases respectively, with 8 bases between them. The germline V gene encodes CDR1 SGHNT and CDR2 YYREEE (reference sequence). CDR3 coding DNA: TGTGCCAGCAGCTACCCCGACAGCACAGATACGCAGTATTTT. Protein sequence: CASSYPDSTDTQYF.

V and J are TRBV15 and TRBJ1-1; 8 positions agree with TRBD1. Germline values: CDR1 LNHNV, CDR2 YYDKDF (reference sequence). This CDR3 has 17 residues. Trimming took 4 bases from V and 5 from J; bases not matched to a gene: 15. CDR3 DNA: TGTGCCACCAGCAAGGGGGATAGGACAGGGTGGCCAACTGAAGCTTTCTTT. This gives the protein CATSKGDRTGWPTEAFF.

The rearrangement links TRBV7-9 to TRBJ2-2; D gene uncertain. Germline-derived CDR1 and CDR2 are SEHNR and FQNEAQ (reference sequence). V was pared by 1 base and J by 3 bases, with 0 bases between. The CDR3 runs 12 residues. CDR3: CASSLDTGELFF. The CDR3 nucleotides are TGTGCCAGCAGCTTAGACACCGGGGAGCTGTTTTTT. Looking up the rest from reference TRBV7-9 and TRBJ2-2 gives the full variable domain: DTGVSQNPRHKITKRGQNVTFRCDPISEHNRLYWYRQTLGQGPEFLTYFQNEAQLEKSRLLSDRFSAERPKGSFSTLEIQRTEQGDSAMYLCASSLDTGELFFGEGSRLTVL.

The chain links TRBV7-2 to TRBJ1-1; D gene unclear. V dropped 3 bases and J dropped 4 bases, with 3 bases sitting between them. The germline gives CDR1 SGHTA, CDR2 FQGNSA. The CDR3 spans 11 residues. This CDR3 is CASSLITEAFF. The DNA of the CDR3 is TGTGCCAGCAGCTTGATCACTGAAGCTTTCTTT. The full variable domain, completed using reference TRBV7-2 and TRBJ1-1, is GAGVSQSPSNKVTEKGKDVELRCDPISGHTALYWYRQSLGQGLEFLIYFQGNSAPDKSGLPSDRFSAERTGGSVSTLTIQRTQQEDSAVYLCASSLITEAFFGQGTRLTVV.

V is TRBV5-6 and J is TRBJ1-2; TRBD1 matches 8 bases. This CDR3 contains 13 residues. Germline V gives CDR1 SGHDT, CDR2 YYEEEE. V was clipped by 4 bases and J by 2 bases; unmatched bases: 1. CDR3 DNA sequence: TGTGCCAGCAGCGGGGACAGGAACTATGGCTACACCTTC. It translates to CASSGDRNYGYTF.

The J gene is TRBJ1-2, the V gene TRBV18; D might be TRBD1 (5 bases). The CDR3 has 15 residues. V lost 0 bases and J 4 bases, leaving 12 bases between the germline ends. Germline V gene sequence: CDR1 KGHSH, CDR2 LQKENI. CDR3 residues: CASSPPSGQTYGYTF. The CDR3 nucleotides read TGTGCCAGCTCACCACCGTCGGGGCAGACCTATGGCTACACCTTC. The whole variable domain, remainder taken from reference TRBV18 and TRBJ1-2, is NAGVMQNPRHLVRRRGQEARLRCSPMKGHSHVYWYRQLPEEGLKFMVYLQKENIIDESGMPKERFSAEFPKEGPSILRIQQVVRGDSAAYFCASSPPSGQTYGYTFGSGTRLTVV.

The gene calls are TRBV6-2 or TRBV6-3 and TRBJ1-2; D remains ambiguous. Trimming cost V 5 bases and J 4 bases, with 14 bases left between them. This CDR3 contains 14 residues. CDR1 is MNHEY and CDR2 is SVGEGT in the germline V gene. The CDR3 bases are TGTGCCAGCAGTGCCGGCCGGAACTTCTATGGCTACACCTTC. This gives the protein CASSAGRNFYGYTF.

The gene calls are TRBV25-1 and TRBJ1-6, with D tentatively TRBD1 (5 bases). The CDR3 extends over 13 amino acids. Germline lookup yields CDR1 MGHDK and CDR2 SYGVNS. Trimming removed 6 bases at V and 3 bases at J, with 6 bases between. The CDR3 sequence is CASSRDYNSPLHF. In DNA, the CDR3 is TGTGCCAGCAGCAGGGACTATAATTCACCCCTCCACTTT.

In DNA form, the CDR3 reads TGTGCCACCAGTGGAACAGGACGCTATAGCAATCAGCCCCAGCATTTT. Translation: CATSGTGRYSNQPQHF. The chain carries TRBV24-1 and TRBJ1-5; TRBD1 might be the D (5 bases). Trimming took off 5 bases at V and 0 bases at J, with 13 bases between the two ends. Germline assignment: CDR1 KGHDR and CDR2 SFDVKD. The CDR3 runs to 16 residues.

The rearrangement uses TRBV19 and TRBJ1-2; D remains ambiguous. Germline V gene sequence: CDR1 LNHDA, CDR2 SQIVND (reference sequence). The CDR3 length is 15 residues. V shed 6 bases and J shed 1 base, with 15 bases lying between them. For the CDR3, the DNA is TGTGCCAGTAGCGGTCCCGATTTTCTTAACTATGGCTACACCTTC. Translated, it gives CASSGPDFLNYGYTF.

The rearrangement joins TRBV7-2 to TRBJ1-5; a possible D gene is TRBD1 (5 bases). CDR3 length: 15 residues. Trimming left V 3 bases short and J 6 bases short, with 15 bases between. CDR1 and CDR2 from the germline V gene are SGHTA and FQGNSA. The CDR3 spells CASSFLAGTLQPQHF. In nucleotides, the CDR3 is TGTGCCAGCAGCTTTCTGGCAGGGACTCTTCAGCCCCAGCATTTT.

The chain joins TRBV7-9 to TRBJ2-1; D unclear. Trimming pared 5 bases from V and 6 bases from J, leaving 11 bases between. Germline loops: CDR1 SEHNR, CDR2 FQNEAQ (reference sequence). The length of the CDR3 is 13 residues. The CDR3 DNA follows: TGTGCCAGCAGCCCACCCAGGTTCAATGAGCAGTTCTTC. It codes for CASSPPRFNEQFF. The whole variable domain, remainder taken from reference TRBV7-9 and TRBJ2-1, is DTGVSQNPRHKITKRGQNVTFRCDPISEHNRLYWYRQTLGQGPEFLTYFQNEAQLEKSRLLSDRFSAERPKGSFSTLEIQRTEQGDSAMYLCASSPPRFNEQFFGPGTRLTVL.